What follows are 11 T cell receptor beta chains derived from one specimen sequenced in a study of beta chain features in type 1 diabetes. Since all of the isolated RNA was reverse transcribed, expressed TCRB transcripts were what got sequenced. Here immunoSEQ multiplex PCR was the method, and the copy in TCRdb shows in-frame clones only, minus some. The data hold 150,000 to 170,000 clones, with around 8.5% observed a single time. The sequencing sample was made of central memory CD4+ T cells from blood. All receptors come from a man aged 18 to 30 in good health.

This clone was counted a few times. The V gene is TRBV25-1, the J gene TRBJ2-3; TRBD2 matches 7 bases. V shed 7 bases and J 4 bases; nucleotides not matched to a gene: 17. Germline loops: CDR1 MGHDK, CDR2 SYGVNS. The CDR3 is 17 amino acids. The CDR3 reads CASTHLDGGSHPDTQYF. The CDR3 coding sequence is TGTGCCAGCACCCATCTCGATGGCGGGAGTCACCCAGATACGCAGTATTTT.

The V gene is TRBV28, the J gene TRBJ2-7; 10 bases line up with TRBD1. The CDR3 sequence is 16 residues long. V was clipped by 4 bases and J by 4 bases; unmatched bases: 10. Germline CDR1 reads MDHEN; CDR2 reads SYDVKM. CDR3 in DNA: TGTGCCAGCAGTTCCCCCCGAGACAGGGGGCGGTACGAGCAGTACTTC. Protein product: CASSSPRDRGRYEQYF.

This clone was picked up many times. The rearrangement joins TRBV7-2 to TRBJ1-2; D is perhaps TRBD1 (5 bases). V was shortened by 7 bases and J by 8 bases, with 17 bases between the two germline ends. The germline gives CDR1 SGHTA, CDR2 FQGNSA. The CDR3 has 13 residues. The CDR3 bases are TGTGCCAGCACCGAAGGCAGGGCAAGGGGCTACACCTTC. As protein: CASTEGRARGYTF.

This chain connects TRBV7-2 to TRBJ1-5, with 10 bases matching TRBD1. The J segment lost 2 bases and the V segment lost 5 bases, leaving 6 bases of the junction unmatched. The CDR3 runs 16 residues. Germline CDR1 and CDR2: SGHTA and FQGNSA. This CDR3 reads CASSLMGTGGNQPQHF. The CDR3 DNA sequence: TGTGCCAGCAGCCTAATGGGGACAGGGGGCAATCAGCCCCAGCATTTT.

The table lists this clone with a few counts. The rearrangement uses TRBV18 and TRBJ1-1; possible D gene TRBD1, 5 bases. The V gene's germline CDR1 is KGHSH and CDR2 LQKENI. The CDR3 consists of 15 residues. V was trimmed by 2 bases and J by 2 bases, leaving 12 bases between them. The CDR3 spells CASSPTGPGNTEAFF. For the CDR3, the DNA is TGTGCCAGCTCACCAACAGGACCCGGAAACACTGAAGCTTTCTTT.

The chain couples TRBV30 to TRBJ2-5, with a weak D call TRBD2 (6 bases). Looked up from germline, CDR1 is GTSNPN and CDR2 is SVGIG (reference sequence). The V gene lost 2 bases and the J gene lost 1 base, with 11 bases spanning the gap. The CDR3 is made up of 14 amino acids. CDR3 nucleotides: TGTGCCTGGAGTTGGGGACTCACCCAAGAGACCCAGTACTTC. Translation gives CAWSWGLTQETQYF.

This clone showed up just a few times. This sequence joins TRBV29-1 and TRBJ1-3; weak D call: TRBD1 (5 bases). This CDR3 is 15 amino acids long. Trimming cost V 7 bases and J 4 bases, with 20 bases left between them. CDR1 is SQVTM, CDR2 ANQGSEA, per germline. The CDR3 bases are TGCAGCGGAACGGGGGGGATTCTGTCCGGAAACACCATATATTTT. This encodes CSGTGGILSGNTIYF. The whole variable domain, remainder taken from reference TRBV29-1 and TRBJ1-3, is SAVISQKPSRDICQRGTSLTIQCQVDSQVTMMFWYRQQPGQSLTLIATANQGSEATYESGFVIDKFPISRPNLTFSTLTVSNMSPEDSSIYLCSGTGGILSGNTIYFGEGSWLTVV.

V and J are TRBV28 and TRBJ2-1, with a weak D call TRBD1 (6 bases). V was trimmed by 6 bases and J by 7 bases, leaving 16 bases between them. Germline CDR1 MDHEN, CDR2 SYDVKM. CDR3 length: 14 residues. CDR3 bases: TGTGCCAGCAGCCAGGGGACGAGTTTAAATGAGCAGTTCTTC. As protein: CASSQGTSLNEQFF.

This clone occurred many times. The V call is TRBV29-1, the J call TRBJ2-1, with 8 bases aligning to TRBD1. V lost 4 bases, J lost 0 bases, and 5 bases stayed unmatched. The CDR3 runs to 15 residues. Per the germline V gene, CDR1 is SQVTM and CDR2 is ANQGSEA. The CDR3 reads CSVGQGLSSYNEQFF. For the CDR3, the DNA is TGCAGCGTTGGACAGGGGCTGAGCTCCTACAATGAGCAGTTCTTC.

This clone occurred a few times. The chain uses TRBV7-2 and TRBJ2-2, with a weak D call TRBD2 (6 bases). Trimming left V 2 bases short and J 7 bases short, with 11 bases between. There are 14 residues in the CDR3. CDR1 is SGHTA and CDR2 is FQGNSA in the germline V gene. The CDR3 loop reads CASSLNQGGGELFF. CDR3 DNA: TGTGCCAGCAGCTTAAACCAGGGAGGCGGGGAGCTGTTTTTT.

This clone was seen ten or more times. Other DNA sequences within the sample encode an identical CDR3. The gene calls are TRBV9 and TRBJ2-2; TRBD2 agrees at 9 bases. In germline, CDR1 is SGDLS, CDR2 YYNGEE. After removal of 4 bases from V and 3 bases from J, the junction contained 7 bases not matched to a gene. The CDR3 loop spans 16 amino acids. CDR3: CASSPRGGPHTGELFF. CDR3 bases: TGTGCCAGCAGCCCGCGGGGGGGCCCGCACACCGGGGAGCTGTTTTTT.